This record concerns one T cell receptor (beta chain) sequence. As yet, its antigen is unknown. This record belongs to a study of identical twins. Notes on the study in general: Conclusions leaned on cross-sectional statistical analysis and did not track the same donors over time. Insertions were fewer in abundant cord blood beta clonotypes, whereas memory repertoires showed none of this pattern.

V lost 7 bases and J 1 base, leaving 23 bases between the germline ends. There are 17 residues in the CDR3. TCRdb analysed the 5' RACE reads with MiXCR anew, one entry per CDR3 protein. The table has 700,000 or so distinct CDR3 sequences, around 8.3% seen once. A further study also used this sample, focusing on yellow fever vaccine responses in identical twins.

The sequence derives from a woman under 30 in good health. The sample comprised PBMCs. J is TRBJ2-7 and V is TRBV12-3 or TRBV12-4, with a tentative D call TRBD2 (6 bases). CDR3 sequence (DNA): TGTGCCAGCATGTATCGGGAGTCGAATTTTATATCCTACGAGCAGTACTTC. This codes for CASMYRESNFISYEQYF.